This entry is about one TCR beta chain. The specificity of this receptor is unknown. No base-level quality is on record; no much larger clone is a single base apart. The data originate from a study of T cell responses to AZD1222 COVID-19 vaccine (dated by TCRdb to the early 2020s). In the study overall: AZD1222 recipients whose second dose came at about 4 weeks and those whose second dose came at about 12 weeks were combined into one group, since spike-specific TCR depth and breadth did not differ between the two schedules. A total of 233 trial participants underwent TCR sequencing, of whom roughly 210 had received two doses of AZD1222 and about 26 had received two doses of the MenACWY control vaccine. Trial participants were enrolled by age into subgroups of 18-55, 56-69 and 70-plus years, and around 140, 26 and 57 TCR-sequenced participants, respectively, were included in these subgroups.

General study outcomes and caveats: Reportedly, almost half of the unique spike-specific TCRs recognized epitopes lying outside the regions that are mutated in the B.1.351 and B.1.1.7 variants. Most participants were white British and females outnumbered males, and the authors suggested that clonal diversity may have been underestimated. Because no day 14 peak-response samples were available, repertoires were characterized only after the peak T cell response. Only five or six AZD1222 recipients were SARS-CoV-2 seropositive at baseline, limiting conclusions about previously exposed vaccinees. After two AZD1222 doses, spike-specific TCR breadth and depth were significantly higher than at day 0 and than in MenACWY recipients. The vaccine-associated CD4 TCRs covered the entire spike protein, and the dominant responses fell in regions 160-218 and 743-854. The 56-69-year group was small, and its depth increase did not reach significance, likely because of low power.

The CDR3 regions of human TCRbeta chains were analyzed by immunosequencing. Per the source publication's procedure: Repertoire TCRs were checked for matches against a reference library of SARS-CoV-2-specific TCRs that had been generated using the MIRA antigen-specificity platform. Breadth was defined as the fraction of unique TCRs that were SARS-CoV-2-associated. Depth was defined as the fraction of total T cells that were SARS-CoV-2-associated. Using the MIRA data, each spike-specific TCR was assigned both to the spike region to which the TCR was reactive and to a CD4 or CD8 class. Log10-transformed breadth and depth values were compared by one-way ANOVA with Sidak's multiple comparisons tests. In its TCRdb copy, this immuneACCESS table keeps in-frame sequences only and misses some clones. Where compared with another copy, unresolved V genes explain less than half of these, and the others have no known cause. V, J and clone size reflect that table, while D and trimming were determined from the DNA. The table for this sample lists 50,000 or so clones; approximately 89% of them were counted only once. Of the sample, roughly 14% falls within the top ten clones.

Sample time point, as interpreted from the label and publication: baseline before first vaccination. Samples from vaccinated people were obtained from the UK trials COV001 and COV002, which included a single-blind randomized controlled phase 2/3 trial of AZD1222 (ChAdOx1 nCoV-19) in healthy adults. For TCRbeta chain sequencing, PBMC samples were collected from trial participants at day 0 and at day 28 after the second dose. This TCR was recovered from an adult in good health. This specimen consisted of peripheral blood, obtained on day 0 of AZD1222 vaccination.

The DNA is as follows: TGTGCCAGCAGCTTAGGAGCCCAGCAGTTCTTC. It specifies CASSLGAQQFF. The V and J segments used are TRBV13 and TRBJ2-1; confidence is insufficient to name the D gene. The CDR3 covers 11 residues, taking in both the cysteine and the phenylalanine. Solely the CDR3 DNA is kept, with 33 bases framed from the first base. Sequences PRHDT (CDR1) and FYEKMQ (CDR2) are obtained from the germline V gene (reference sequence). V sheds 0 bases and J sheds 11 bases, leaving 5 bases between their ends. With the portions outside the CDR3 filled from the reference TRBV13 and TRBJ2-1 genes, the complete variable region becomes AAGVIQSPRHLIKEKRETATLKCYPIPRHDTVYWYQQGPGQDPQFLISFYEKMQSDKGSIPDRFSAQQFSDYHSELNMSSLELGDSALYFCASSLGAQQFFGPGTRLTVL.